This TCR beta chain was identified during a study of beta chain features in type 1 diabetes. The study's findings and limits: A moderate, significant TCRB CDR3 shortening appeared in type 1 diabetes across four CD4+ subsets.

V lost 5 bases, J lost 6 bases, and 7 bases stayed unmatched. The CDR3 is 15 residues long. The germline gives CDR1 MGHDK, CDR2 SYGVNS. Isolated RNA was reverse transcribed in full, so expressed TCRB transcripts were sequenced. The data were produced by immunoSEQ multiplex PCR, yet TCRdb's version contains in-frame clones alone and is incomplete. The sample has around 710,000 clones; under 15% are singletons. This clone has just one count. Its target is unknown. The V gene is TRBV25-1, the J gene TRBJ1-4; 9 nucleotides line up with TRBD1. This receptor was identified in a man aged 25 to 45 with type 1 diabetes. The specimen sequenced was naive CD4+ T cells from blood. The CDR3 region is CASSTRTGADEKLFF. The CDR3 nucleotides are TGTGCCAGCAGTACCCGGACAGGGGCTGATGAAAAACTGTTTTTT.